This is a list of T cell receptor beta chains from one sample in a study of blood T cell repertoires in COVID-19. Clones were sequenced by immunoSEQ multiplex PCR, and TCRdb holds only the in-frame ones, with some missing. Seen here are about 150,000 clones, more than 65% observed once, and the top ten hold around 9.8%. Material: peripheral blood. Every receptor here comes from a woman between 45 and 65 years old with acute or convalescent COVID-19. Both conserved end residues are part of each CDR3. D genes are given only for firm matches. Size is omitted from some rows. Given values are once, few, many or a class for expanded clones.

D gene: -
V gene: TRBV19
J gene: TRBJ1-2
clone size: -
CDR3 DNA: TGTGCCAGTAGTACGACACTCTATGGCTACACCTTC
CDR3 protein: CASSTTLYGYTF

D gene: -
V gene: TRBV5-8
J gene: TRBJ1-5
clone size: -
CDR3 DNA: TGTGCCAGCAGCTTGGAAGTGGGCGCCTACCATCAGCCCCAGCATTTT
CDR3 protein: CASSLEVGAYHQPQHF

D gene: -
V gene: TRBV25-1
J gene: TRBJ2-2
clone size: -
CDR3 DNA: TGTGCCAGCAGTGACCCCCGCGGGATAGTCGGGGAGCTGTTTTTT
CDR3 protein: CASSDPRGIVGELFF

D gene: TRBD2
V gene: TRBV7-7
J gene: TRBJ2-2
clone size: -
CDR3 DNA: TGTGCCAGCAGCTTAGGTGTCGCGACGGGGGGTAACGGGGAGCTGTTTTTT
CDR3 protein: CASSLGVATGGNGELFF

D gene: TRBD1
V gene: TRBV9
J gene: TRBJ1-3
clone size: -
CDR3 DNA: TGTGCCAGCAGCGAGGAGGGACAGGGCCTAAACACCATATATTTT
CDR3 protein: CASSEEGQGLNTIYF

D gene: -
V gene: TRBV4-2
J gene: TRBJ1-2
clone size: -
CDR3 DNA: TGTGCCAGCAGCCAAGATTTTCCCAGGGATAACTATGGCTACACCTTC
CDR3 protein: CASSQDFPRDNYGYTF

D gene: -
V gene: TRBV19
J gene: TRBJ1-5
clone size: -
CDR3 DNA: TGTGCCAGTAGTATAGGGCTGTCCAATCAGCCCCAGCATTTT
CDR3 protein: CASSIGLSNQPQHF

D gene: -
V gene: TRBV18
J gene: TRBJ2-7
clone size: -
CDR3 DNA: TGTGCCAGCTCACCTCCGATCGGGTCTGGGGAGCAGTACTTC
CDR3 protein: CASSPPIGSGEQYF

D gene: -
V gene: TRBV7-2
J gene: TRBJ1-4
clone size: -
CDR3 DNA: TGTGCCAGCAGCTGGGAGGGAGAAAAACTGTTTTTT
CDR3 protein: CASSWEGEKLFF

D gene: TRBD1
V gene: TRBV11-2
J gene: TRBJ1-4
clone size: -
CDR3 DNA: TGTGCCAGCAGCAAAGACAGGGGCTCTAATGAAAAACTGTTTTTT
CDR3 protein: CASSKDRGSNEKLFF

D gene: -
V gene: TRBV18
J gene: TRBJ2-5
clone size: -
CDR3 DNA: TGTGCCAGCTCTCAAAACGGACAGGGCGGGGGAGAGACCCAGTACTTC
CDR3 protein: CASSQNGQGGGETQYF

D gene: -
V gene: TRBV5-1
J gene: TRBJ2-6
clone size: -
CDR3 DNA: TGCGCCAGCAGCCCGGGCTGGGGCGCTCCCTCTGGGGCCAACGTCCTGACTTTC
CDR3 protein: CASSPGWGAPSGANVLTF

D gene: -
V gene: TRBV5-5
J gene: TRBJ2-2
clone size: -
CDR3 DNA: TGTGCCAGCAGCTTGGTCCCAGGGAACACCGGGGAGCTGTTTTTT
CDR3 protein: CASSLVPGNTGELFF

D gene: -
V gene: TRBV5-1
J gene: TRBJ2-7
clone size: -
CDR3 DNA: TGCGCCAGCAGCTTGGCATCCCCCCAGGGCTCCTACGAGCAGTACTTC
CDR3 protein: CASSLASPQGSYEQYF

D gene: TRBD1
V gene: TRBV6-5
J gene: TRBJ1-1
clone size: -
CDR3 DNA: TGTGCCAGCAGTTACTCCCCCAGGGGGCCCACTGAAGCTTTCTTT
CDR3 protein: CASSYSPRGPTEAFF

D gene: -
V gene: TRBV12-3/TRBV12-4
J gene: TRBJ1-1
clone size: -
CDR3 DNA: TGTGCCACGGGTCAGGGGATGAACACTGAAGCTTTCTTT
CDR3 protein: CATGQGMNTEAFF

D gene: TRBD2
V gene: TRBV18
J gene: TRBJ2-1
clone size: few
CDR3 DNA: TGTGCCAGCTCAGGACTAGCGGGGAATGACAATGAGCAGTTCTTC
CDR3 protein: CASSGLAGNDNEQFF

D gene: TRBD2
V gene: TRBV10-1
J gene: TRBJ2-7
clone size: once
CDR3 DNA: TGCGCCAGCAGTGGCCCCCACTATCGTTGGCGGGAGTCTTACGAGCAGTACTTC
CDR3 protein: CASSGPHYRWRESYEQYF

D gene: -
V gene: TRBV5-1
J gene: TRBJ1-4
clone size: once
CDR3 DNA: TGCGCCAGCAGCTTGGCAGGGGCTGGGGAAAAACTGTTTTTT
CDR3 protein: CASSLAGAGEKLFF

D gene: -
V gene: TRBV28
J gene: TRBJ2-7
clone size: -
CDR3 DNA: TGTGCCAGCAGTTTGCTAGCAATCGGACCTTTTTCCGAGCAGTACTTC
CDR3 protein: CASSLLAIGPFSEQYF

D gene: -
V gene: TRBV6-2/TRBV6-3
J gene: TRBJ2-3
clone size: -
CDR3 DNA: TGTGCCAGCAGTTGGTATACTCTACAGAGTAGCACAGATACGCAGTATTTT
CDR3 protein: CASSWYTLQSSTDTQYF

D gene: TRBD1
V gene: TRBV7-8
J gene: TRBJ1-5
clone size: -
CDR3 DNA: TGTGCCAGCAGCTTAGCGAGGGACAGGGGAGCTCAGCCCCAGCATTTT
CDR3 protein: CASSLARDRGAQPQHF

D gene: -
V gene: TRBV9
J gene: TRBJ2-1
clone size: -
CDR3 DNA: TGTGCCAGCAGCGGAGGTGGGGCCTCCTACAATGAGCAGTTCTTC
CDR3 protein: CASSGGGASYNEQFF

D gene: -
V gene: TRBV2
J gene: TRBJ1-3
clone size: -
CDR3 DNA: TGTGCCAGCAGTGCGCGGGGGGGGGCGACGACCCTCTCTGGAAACACCATATATTTT
CDR3 protein: CASSARGGATTLSGNTIYF

D gene: TRBD1
V gene: TRBV5-4
J gene: TRBJ1-2
clone size: -
CDR3 DNA: TGTGCCAGCAGCTTCGGGACAGCCTCTAACTATGGCTACACCTTC
CDR3 protein: CASSFGTASNYGYTF

D gene: -
V gene: TRBV20-1
J gene: TRBJ1-3
clone size: -
CDR3 DNA: TGCAGTGCTAGTTTCGGGTTAGACTCTGGAAACACCATATATTTT
CDR3 protein: CSASFGLDSGNTIYF

D gene: TRBD1
V gene: TRBV5-3
J gene: TRBJ1-3
clone size: -
CDR3 DNA: TGTGCCAGAACCATTGCCGGGACAGGGGCCCCCTACTCTGGAAACACCATATATTTT
CDR3 protein: CARTIAGTGAPYSGNTIYF

D gene: -
V gene: TRBV10-3
J gene: TRBJ1-2
clone size: -
CDR3 DNA: TGTGCCGCCGGGGAACGGGGCTATGGCTACACCTTC
CDR3 protein: CAAGERGYGYTF

D gene: -
V gene: TRBV6-5
J gene: TRBJ2-7
clone size: -
CDR3 DNA: TGTGCCAGCAGTTACTCGATGGGGGAGGACGAGCAGTACTTC
CDR3 protein: CASSYSMGEDEQYF

D gene: TRBD1
V gene: TRBV4-2
J gene: TRBJ1-6
clone size: -
CDR3 DNA: TGTGCCAGCAGCCAAGAACATTCGGGACAGGGGTACTCACCCCTCCACTTT
CDR3 protein: CASSQEHSGQGYSPLHF

D gene: -
V gene: TRBV5-1
J gene: TRBJ1-3
clone size: -
CDR3 DNA: TGCGCCAGCAGCTTGCCGGGGGCTGGAAACACCATATATTTT
CDR3 protein: CASSLPGAGNTIYF

D gene: TRBD2
V gene: TRBV24-1
J gene: TRBJ2-3
clone size: -
CDR3 DNA: TGTGCCACCAGTGAGCCGCGGACTAGCGGGGGGGCGACAGATACGCAGTATTTT
CDR3 protein: CATSEPRTSGGATDTQYF

D gene: -
V gene: TRBV14
J gene: TRBJ2-6
clone size: -
CDR3 DNA: TGTGCCAGCAGCCCCGCTGGGGCCAACGTCCTGACTTTC
CDR3 protein: CASSPAGANVLTF

D gene: TRBD1
V gene: TRBV5-5
J gene: TRBJ2-3
clone size: -
CDR3 DNA: TGTGCCAGCAGCCCCCTTCCGGGACAGGGAAGGACAGATACGCAGTATTTT
CDR3 protein: CASSPLPGQGRTDTQYF

D gene: -
V gene: TRBV15
J gene: TRBJ1-2
clone size: few
CDR3 DNA: TGTGCCACCAGCCGGCCAGGGGTTTTAAACTATGGCTACACCTTC
CDR3 protein: CATSRPGVLNYGYTF

D gene: -
V gene: TRBV28
J gene: TRBJ1-2
clone size: -
CDR3 DNA: TGTGCCAGCAGTTTTGGGGTGACGGGGGGCTACACCTTC
CDR3 protein: CASSFGVTGGYTF

D gene: -
V gene: TRBV28
J gene: TRBJ1-2
clone size: once
CDR3 DNA: TGTGCCAGCAGTTTAAGGAGGGGAGGGGGGTTTAACTATGGCTACACCTTC
CDR3 protein: CASSLRRGGGFNYGYTF

D gene: -
V gene: TRBV6-5
J gene: TRBJ2-2
clone size: -
CDR3 DNA: TGTGCCAGCAGTTCCCTCCGTGCCGGGGAGCTGTTTTTT
CDR3 protein: CASSSLRAGELFF

D gene: TRBD1
V gene: TRBV5-6
J gene: TRBJ2-3
clone size: -
CDR3 DNA: TGTGCCTCCTCAGGACAGGGAACAGATACGCAGTATTTT
CDR3 protein: CASSGQGTDTQYF

D gene: -
V gene: TRBV12-3/TRBV12-4
J gene: TRBJ2-4
clone size: -
CDR3 DNA: TGTGCCAGCAGTTTTCCGGGAGAAAACATTCAGTACTTC
CDR3 protein: CASSFPGENIQYF

D gene: TRBD1
V gene: TRBV11-2
J gene: TRBJ2-7
clone size: once
CDR3 DNA: TGTGCCAGCGCCTCAGGGGGCGAGCAGTACTTC
CDR3 protein: CASASGGEQYF

D gene: TRBD1
V gene: TRBV12-3/TRBV12-4
J gene: TRBJ1-1
clone size: -
CDR3 DNA: TGTGCCAGCACATGGACAGGGGGCACTGAAGCTTTCTTT
CDR3 protein: CASTWTGGTEAFF

D gene: -
V gene: TRBV19
J gene: TRBJ1-6
clone size: -
CDR3 DNA: TGTGCCAGGGAGAAATGTTCGCGGGGCCAGGTCGGCTCCTATAATTCACCCCTCCACTTT
CDR3 protein: CAREKCSRGQVGSYNSPLHF

D gene: TRBD2
V gene: TRBV28
J gene: TRBJ2-7
clone size: -
CDR3 DNA: TGTGCCAGCAGTTTCGCGACTAGCGGATACGAGCAGTACTTC
CDR3 protein: CASSFATSGYEQYF

D gene: -
V gene: TRBV3-1/TRBV3-2
J gene: TRBJ1-1
clone size: -
CDR3 DNA: TGTGCCAGCAGCCTCGGTATTGAAGCTTTCTTT
CDR3 protein: CASSLGIEAFF

D gene: TRBD1
V gene: TRBV6-2/TRBV6-3
J gene: TRBJ2-6
clone size: -
CDR3 DNA: TGTGCCAGCAGTTCACAGGGGACTGGGGCCAACGTCCTGACTTTC
CDR3 protein: CASSSQGTGANVLTF

D gene: TRBD1
V gene: TRBV25-1
J gene: TRBJ2-3
clone size: -
CDR3 DNA: TGTGCCAGCAGACGTCAGGGGGCTAGCACAGATACGCAGTATTTT
CDR3 protein: CASRRQGASTDTQYF

D gene: TRBD2
V gene: TRBV28
J gene: TRBJ2-3
clone size: -
CDR3 DNA: TGTGCCAGCAGTTTATCGACTAGCGGCCCCTCTAGCACAGATACGCAGTATTTT
CDR3 protein: CASSLSTSGPSSTDTQYF

D gene: TRBD2
V gene: TRBV2
J gene: TRBJ2-3
clone size: -
CDR3 DNA: TGTGCCAGAGGGACTAGCGGGGCCGATACGCAGTATTTT
CDR3 protein: CARGTSGADTQYF

D gene: -
V gene: TRBV7-2
J gene: TRBJ1-1
clone size: -
CDR3 DNA: TGTGCCAGCAGCTTAGTCGTATCCGGGGGCACTGAAGCTTTCTTT
CDR3 protein: CASSLVVSGGTEAFF

D gene: -
V gene: TRBV12-3/TRBV12-4
J gene: TRBJ1-1
clone size: -
CDR3 DNA: TGTGCCAGCAGGGAGATGCAGGGGTCTGAAGCTTTCTTT
CDR3 protein: CASREMQGSEAFF

D gene: -
V gene: TRBV3-1/TRBV3-2
J gene: TRBJ1-6
clone size: few
CDR3 DNA: TGTGCCAGCAGCCCGAGGGAGACTGGTAATTCACCCCTCCACTTT
CDR3 protein: CASSPRETGNSPLHF